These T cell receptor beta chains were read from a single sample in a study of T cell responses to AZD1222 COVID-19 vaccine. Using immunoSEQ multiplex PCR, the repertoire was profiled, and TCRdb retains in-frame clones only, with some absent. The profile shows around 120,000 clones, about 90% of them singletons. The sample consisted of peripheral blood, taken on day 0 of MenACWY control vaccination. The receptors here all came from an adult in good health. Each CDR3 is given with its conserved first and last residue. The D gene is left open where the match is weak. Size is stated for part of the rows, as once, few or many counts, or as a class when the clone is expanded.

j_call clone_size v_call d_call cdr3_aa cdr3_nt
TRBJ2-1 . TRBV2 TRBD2 CASSDPGLGIYNEQFF TGTGCCAGCAGTGACCCGGGACTAGGAATATACAATGAGCAGTTCTTC
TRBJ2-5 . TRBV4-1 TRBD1 CASSLTGGETQYF TGCGCCAGCAGCCTGACAGGGGGGGAGACCCAGTACTTC
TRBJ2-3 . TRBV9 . CASSVDGRGGDTQYF TGTGCCAGCAGCGTAGACGGGCGGGGTGGAGATACGCAGTATTTT
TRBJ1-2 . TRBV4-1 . CASSPTGTYGYTF TGCGCCAGCAGCCCCACCGGGACCTATGGCTACACCTTC
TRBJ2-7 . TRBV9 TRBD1 CASSPQTGSDEQYF TGTGCCAGCAGCCCCCAGACAGGGTCAGACGAGCAGTACTTC
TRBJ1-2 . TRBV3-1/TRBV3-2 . CASSQVQGMGYTF TGTGCCAGCAGCCAAGTTCAAGGGATGGGCTACACCTTC
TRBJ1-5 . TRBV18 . CASSPNRESQPQHF TGTGCCAGCTCACCGAACAGGGAATCTCAGCCCCAGCATTTT
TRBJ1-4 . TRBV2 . CASNGGWKLFF TGTGCCAGCAACGGGGGGTGGAAACTGTTTTTT
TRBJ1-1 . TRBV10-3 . CAISTGTSNTEAFF TGTGCCATCAGTACCGGGACATCGAACACTGAAGCTTTCTTT
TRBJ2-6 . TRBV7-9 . CASSLARGAGANVLTF TGTGCCAGCAGCTTAGCCAGGGGTGCTGGGGCCAACGTCCTGACTTTC
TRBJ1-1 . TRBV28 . CASSFGGTEAFF TGTGCCAGCAGTTTTGGGGGTACTGAAGCTTTCTTT
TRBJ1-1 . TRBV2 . CASSEPDRARMNTEAFF TGTGCCAGCAGTGAGCCCGACCGGGCGAGAATGAACACTGAAGCTTTCTTT
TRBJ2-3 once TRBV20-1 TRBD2 CSASRSSGRGTDTQYF TGCAGTGCTAGTCGGTCTAGCGGGAGGGGCACAGATACGCAGTATTTT
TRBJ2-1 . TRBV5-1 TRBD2 CASSYLAGGPSIEEQFF TGCGCCAGCAGCTACTTAGCGGGAGGGCCTTCTATTGAGGAGCAGTTCTTC
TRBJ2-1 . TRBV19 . CASRPGWANEQFF TGTGCCAGTAGGCCAGGGTGGGCCAATGAGCAGTTCTTC
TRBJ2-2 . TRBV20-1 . CSARGDGELFF TGCAGTGCCAGGGGGGACGGGGAGCTGTTTTTT
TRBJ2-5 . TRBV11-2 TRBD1 CASSSLRGQRTQYF TGTGCCAGCAGCTCACTAAGGGGGCAGAGGACCCAGTACTTC
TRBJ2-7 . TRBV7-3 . CASSQTGRSYEQYF TGTGCCAGCAGTCAGACAGGACGCTCCTACGAGCAGTACTTC
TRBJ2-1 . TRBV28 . CASSSQGWNEQFF TGTGCCAGCAGTTCACAGGGATGGAATGAGCAGTTCTTC